This T cell receptor (beta chain) was sequenced for a study of CD8+ T cells in alopecia areata. On the study more broadly: Tofacitinib was taken orally by treated patients, and the dose was 5 to 10 mg twice daily. The SALT score measured affected scalp surface percentage in treated patients.

CDR1 SGHTA and CDR2 FQGTGA come from the germline V gene. V dropped 0 bases and J dropped 2 bases, with 7 bases sitting between them. The CDR3 contains 14 residues. Details on this clone: The target antigen is unknown.

TCR sequencing used cDNA made by reverse transcription of extracted RNA. Repertoires were generated with immunoSEQ multiplex PCR, while TCRdb's copy carries only in-frame clones and drops some. The data contain 180,000 or so clones, approximately 49% of them seen just once; the ten biggest clones take up about 9.5%. Treatment described: oral pan-JAK inhibitor, 5-10 mg twice daily. Study results and limitations: Treatment with tofacitinib significantly lowered scalp clonality and reduced expanded CD8+ clones among the top 100. Persistence during tofacitinib was seen for many expanded lesional clones in scalp and blood.

This TCR was sampled from a human donor with alopecia areata. V usage is TRBV7-3 and J usage is TRBJ2-5; D is perhaps TRBD1 (6 bases). Sequences were derived from CD8+ T cells sorted from blood, sampled at approximately week 52, from a patient treated with tofacitinib. This CDR3 is CASSLTGQQETQYF. CDR3 sequence (DNA): TGTGCCAGCAGCTTAACCGGACAGCAAGAGACCCAGTACTTC.